One and the same sample provided the 14 T cell receptor beta chains below, sequenced in a study of shared clonotypes between healthy human individuals. Libraries were prepared by immunoSEQ multiplex PCR; TCRdb keeps only in-frame clonotypes and omits some of them. The profile covers about 690,000 clones, with 80% to 95% appearing a single time and 34% taken by the ten largest. Sequencing used memory CD8+ T cells from PBMCs. As for subset: CD45RO+ cells pooled with CCR7-negative TemRA cells. The source of these receptors is a man between 18 and 29 years old in good health. Some clones in this sample may be carry-over from other donors' samples.

This chain joins TRBV2 and TRBJ2-2; D is uncertain. The germline gives CDR1 SNHLY, CDR2 FYNNEI. V shed 8 bases and J shed 5 bases, with 9 bases lying between them. The CDR3 spans 12 residues. The CDR3 DNA sequence: TGTGCCAGCCTTGGCACAACCGGGGAGCTGTTTTTT. This codes for CASLGTTGELFF.

The chain is built from TRBV21-1 and TRBJ2-7; the table assigns TRBD2, which was not confirmed against the DNA. TRBV21-1 is a documented pseudogene. The CDR3 covers 18 residues. Here the CDR3 reads CASSKVPREREGTYEQYF. The CDR3 DNA follows: TGTGCCAGCAGCAAAGTCCCCAGAGAGCGGGAGGGCACCTACGAGCAGTACTTC.

The chain has TRBV19 and TRBJ1-5; D ambiguous. The V end lost 4 bases, the J end lost 0 bases, and 13 bases lay between the germline ends. In germline, CDR1 is LNHDA, CDR2 SQIVND (reference sequence). CDR3 size: 16 residues. CDR3 bases: TGTGCCAGTAGTACCTTATCGGATAATAGCAATCAGCCCCAGCATTTT. This encodes CASSTLSDNSNQPQHF. Drawing the rest from reference TRBV19 and TRBJ1-5, the complete variable domain is DGGITQSPKYLFRKEGQNVTLSCEQNLNHDAMYWYRQDPGQGLRLIYYSQIVNDFQKGDIAEGYSVSREKKESFPLTVTSAQKNPTAFYLCASSTLSDNSNQPQHFGDGTRLSIL.

The CDR3 region has the DNA TGTGCCAGCAGTTTACAATGGCGAATGAACACTGAAGCTTTCTTT. Translating gives CASSLQWRMNTEAFF. The genes are TRBV27 and TRBJ1-1; D is unclear. The V end was cut by 2 bases, the J end by 0 bases, with 10 bases between. There are 15 residues in the CDR3. From germline, CDR1 is MNHEY and CDR2 SMNVEV (reference sequence).

The chain combines TRBV30 with TRBJ2-7, with D perhaps matching TRBD2 (5 bases). Germline loops: CDR1 GTSNPN, CDR2 SVGIG (reference sequence). This CDR3 region has 12 residues. V was clipped by 2 bases and J by 5 bases, with 10 bases between them. DNA of the CDR3: TGTGCCTGGAGTACAGCGGACGACGAGCAGTACTTC. Protein product: CAWSTADDEQYF.

This chain links TRBV27 with TRBJ2-3; D not resolved. Trimming pared 2 bases from V and 1 base from J, leaving 19 bases between. This CDR3 has 18 residues. Germline V gives CDR1 MNHEY, CDR2 SMNVEV (reference sequence). The CDR3 sequence is CASSLLPFRAERTDTQYF. The CDR3 coding sequence is TGTGCCAGCAGTTTACTCCCTTTTAGGGCGGAACGCACAGATACGCAGTATTTT.

The chain is built from TRBV27 and TRBJ1-2, with D perhaps TRBD1 (6 bases). V dropped 5 bases and J dropped 4 bases, with 14 bases sitting between them. The CDR3 runs 14 residues. In germline, CDR1 is MNHEY, CDR2 SMNVEV (reference sequence). This CDR3 reads CASSPLTGLYGYTF. Written as DNA, the CDR3 is TGTGCCAGCAGTCCCCTGACAGGCCTCTATGGCTACACCTTC.

V is TRBV7-6 and J is TRBJ2-2; 9 nucleotides agree with TRBD2. V trimming: 5 bases; J trimming: 5 bases; junction bases outside the gene matches: 12. In germline, CDR1 is SGHVS, CDR2 FNYEAQ. The CDR3 has 17 amino acids. The CDR3 spells CASSPESAGGPTGELFF. For the CDR3, the DNA is TGTGCCAGCAGCCCAGAATCGGCGGGAGGGCCTACCGGGGAGCTGTTTTTT.

This chain connects TRBV4-1 to TRBJ2-1; D is unclear. The ends were cut back, 4 bases at V and 0 bases at J, with 13 bases in the middle. The CDR3 is made up of 16 amino acids. Germline V CDR1 and CDR2: MGHRA, YSYEKL. The DNA for the CDR3 is TGCGCCAGCAGCCTACCGGGCGGCCCCTCCTACAATGAGCAGTTCTTC. This encodes CASSLPGGPSYNEQFF.

This rearrangement joins TRBV7-9 to TRBJ2-2, with no clear D. Germline V lookup: CDR1 SEHNR, CDR2 FQNEAQ (reference sequence). This CDR3 is built from 16 residues. Trimming left V 5 bases short and J 6 bases short, with 19 bases between. The CDR3 sequence: CASSPGPFFGAGELFF. As DNA, the CDR3 is TGTGCCAGCAGCCCAGGCCCCTTTTTTGGGGCCGGGGAGCTGTTTTTT.

A note on this clone: Other DNA sequences of this sample code for an identical CDR3. The chain employs TRBV28 and TRBJ1-5; a weak D match, TRBD1 (6 bases). Deletions cut 5 bases from V and 0 bases from J, with 11 bases between. Germline lookup yields CDR1 MDHEN and CDR2 SYDVKM. The CDR3 runs 15 residues. The chain's CDR3 is CASSGGPFSNQPQHF. CDR3 sequence (DNA): TGTGCCAGCAGTGGGGGGCCGTTTAGCAATCAGCCCCAGCATTTT. Based on the CDR3 plus reference TRBV28 and TRBJ1-5, the full variable domain is DVKVTQSSRYLVKRTGEKVFLECVQDMDHENMFWYRQDPGLGLRLIYFSYDVKMKEKGDIPEGYSVSREKKERFSLILESASTNQTSMYLCASSGGPFSNQPQHFGDGTRLSIL.

Only one count was recorded for this clone. Other DNA sequences within the sample encode an identical CDR3. The chain has TRBV27 and TRBJ2-7, with no clear D. Germline loops: CDR1 MNHEY, CDR2 SMNVEV (reference sequence). CDR3 length: 12 residues. Trimming removed 4 bases at V and 0 bases at J, with 4 bases between. The CDR3 is CASSSSSYEQYF. The CDR3 bases are TGTGCCAGCAGTTCTAGCTCCTACGAGCAGTACTTC.

This chain uses TRBV9 with TRBJ2-1; the match to TRBD1 covers 7 bases. CDR3 length: 18 amino acids. Germline V gives CDR1 SGDLS, CDR2 YYNGEE. V lost 4 bases and J lost 2; bases outside the gene matches: 15. Here the CDR3 reads CASSSNINDRVPYNEQFF. The DNA for the CDR3 is TGTGCCAGCAGCTCCAATATAAATGACAGGGTTCCCTACAATGAGCAGTTCTTC.

This chain's CDR3 is CASNVAGGGTQYF. The CDR3 DNA reads TGTGCCAGCAACGTAGCGGGAGGCGGGACCCAGTACTTC. V is TRBV28 and J is TRBJ2-5; 10 bases agree with TRBD2. Germline assignment: CDR1 MDHEN and CDR2 SYDVKM. This CDR3 is built from 13 residues. The V and J ends lost 7 bases and 7 bases, in that order; junction bases with no gene match: 6.